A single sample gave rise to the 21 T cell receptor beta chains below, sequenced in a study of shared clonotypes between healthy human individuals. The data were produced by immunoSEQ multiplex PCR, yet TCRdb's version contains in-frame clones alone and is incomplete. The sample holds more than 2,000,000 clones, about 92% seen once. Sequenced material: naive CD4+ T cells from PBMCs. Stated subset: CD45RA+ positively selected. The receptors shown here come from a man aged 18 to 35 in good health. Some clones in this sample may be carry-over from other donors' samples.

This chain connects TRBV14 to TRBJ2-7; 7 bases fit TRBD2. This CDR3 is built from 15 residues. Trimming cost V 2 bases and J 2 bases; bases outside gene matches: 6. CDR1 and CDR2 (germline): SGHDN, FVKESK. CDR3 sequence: CASSQPSSGPYEQYF. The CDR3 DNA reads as TGTGCCAGCAGCCAACCCTCTAGCGGCCCCTACGAGCAGTACTTC.

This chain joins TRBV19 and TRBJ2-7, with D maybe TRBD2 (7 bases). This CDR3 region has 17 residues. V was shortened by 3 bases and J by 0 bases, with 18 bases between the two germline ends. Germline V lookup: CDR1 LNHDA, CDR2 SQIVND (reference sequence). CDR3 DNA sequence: TGTGCCAGTAGTATTGGGGGGGCAGCGGGCCTCTCCTACGAGCAGTACTTC. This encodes CASSIGGAAGLSYEQYF.

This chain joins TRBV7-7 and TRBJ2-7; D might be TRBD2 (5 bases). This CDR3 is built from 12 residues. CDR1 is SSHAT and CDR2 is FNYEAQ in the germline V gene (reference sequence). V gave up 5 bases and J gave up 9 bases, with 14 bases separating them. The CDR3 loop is CASSPLSAVQYF. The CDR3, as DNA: TGTGCCAGCAGCCCGCTTAGCGCGGTGCAGTACTTC.

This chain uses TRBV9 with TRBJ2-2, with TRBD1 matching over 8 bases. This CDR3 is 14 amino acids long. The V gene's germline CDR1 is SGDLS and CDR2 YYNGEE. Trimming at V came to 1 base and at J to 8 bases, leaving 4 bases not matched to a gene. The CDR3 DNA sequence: TGTGCCAGCAGCGTACAGGGGGCCGCTGGGGAGCTGTTTTTT. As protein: CASSVQGAAGELFF.

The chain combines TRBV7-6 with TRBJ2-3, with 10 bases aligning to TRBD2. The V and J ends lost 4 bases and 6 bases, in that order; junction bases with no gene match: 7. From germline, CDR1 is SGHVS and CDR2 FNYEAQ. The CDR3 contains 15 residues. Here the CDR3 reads CASSSQAGGGDTQYF. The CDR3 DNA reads TGTGCCAGCAGCTCCCAAGCGGGAGGGGGCGATACGCAGTATTTT.

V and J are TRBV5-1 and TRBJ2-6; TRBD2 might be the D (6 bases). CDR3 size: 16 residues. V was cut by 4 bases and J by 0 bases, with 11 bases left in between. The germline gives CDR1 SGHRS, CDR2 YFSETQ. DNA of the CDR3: TGCGCCAGCAGCGCGGGGCCTTCCTCTGGGGCCAACGTCCTGACTTTC. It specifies CASSAGPSSGANVLTF. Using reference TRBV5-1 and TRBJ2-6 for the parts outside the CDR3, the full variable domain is KAGVTQTPRYLIKTRGQQVTLSCSPISGHRSVSWYQQTPGQGLQFLFEYFSETQRNKGNFPGRFSGRQFSNSRSEMNVSTLELGDSALYLCASSAGPSSGANVLTFGAGSRLTVL.

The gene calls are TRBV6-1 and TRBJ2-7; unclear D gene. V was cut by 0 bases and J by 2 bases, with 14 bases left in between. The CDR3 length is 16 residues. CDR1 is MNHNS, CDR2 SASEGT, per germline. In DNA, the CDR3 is TGTGCCAGCAGTGAAGCAGGCTTACGCGGAGCCTACGAGCAGTACTTC. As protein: CASSEAGLRGAYEQYF.

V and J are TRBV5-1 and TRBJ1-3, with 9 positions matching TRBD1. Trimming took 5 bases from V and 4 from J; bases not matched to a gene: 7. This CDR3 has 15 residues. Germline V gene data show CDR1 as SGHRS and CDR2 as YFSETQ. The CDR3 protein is CASSQSGTGGNTIYF. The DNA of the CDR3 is TGCGCCAGCAGTCAGTCCGGGACAGGGGGAAACACCATATATTTT.

CDR3 DNA sequence: TGTGCCAGCAGCGAGGGACAGAAGAGGGAAAAACTGTTTTTT. Encoded protein: CASSEGQKREKLFF. The rearrangement uses TRBV5-4 and TRBJ1-4; 7 positions match TRBD1. Germline V lookup: CDR1 SGHNT, CDR2 YYREEE (reference sequence). Unmatched junction bases numbered 8, after V lost 4 bases and J lost 8 bases. The length of the CDR3 is 14 residues.

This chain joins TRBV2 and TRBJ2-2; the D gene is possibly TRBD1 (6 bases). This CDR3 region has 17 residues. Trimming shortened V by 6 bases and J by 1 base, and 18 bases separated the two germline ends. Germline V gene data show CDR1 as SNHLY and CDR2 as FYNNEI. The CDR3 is CASRTGAGTRNTGELFF. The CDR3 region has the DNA TGTGCCAGCAGAACCGGGGCCGGGACAAGGAACACCGGGGAGCTGTTTTTT.

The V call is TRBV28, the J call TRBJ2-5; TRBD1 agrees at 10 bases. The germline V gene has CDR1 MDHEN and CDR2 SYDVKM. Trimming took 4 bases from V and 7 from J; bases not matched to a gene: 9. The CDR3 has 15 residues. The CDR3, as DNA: TGTGCCAGCAGTTCTCCTCGACAGGGGGCGGGGACCCAGTACTTC. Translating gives CASSSPRQGAGTQYF.

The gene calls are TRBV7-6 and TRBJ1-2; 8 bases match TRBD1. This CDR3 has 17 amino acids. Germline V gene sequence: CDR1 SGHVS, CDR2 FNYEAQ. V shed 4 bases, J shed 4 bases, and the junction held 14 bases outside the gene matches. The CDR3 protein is CASSSGQGMGSSYGYTF. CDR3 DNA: TGTGCCAGCAGCTCAGGACAGGGAATGGGATCGAGCTATGGCTACACCTTC.

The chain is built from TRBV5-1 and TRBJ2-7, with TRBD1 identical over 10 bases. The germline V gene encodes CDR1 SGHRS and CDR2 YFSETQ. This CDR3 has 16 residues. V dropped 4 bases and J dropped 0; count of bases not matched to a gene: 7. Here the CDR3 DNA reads TGCGCCAGCAGCGGACTCTGGACAGGGGGCTCCTACGAGCAGTACTTC. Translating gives CASSGLWTGGSYEQYF.

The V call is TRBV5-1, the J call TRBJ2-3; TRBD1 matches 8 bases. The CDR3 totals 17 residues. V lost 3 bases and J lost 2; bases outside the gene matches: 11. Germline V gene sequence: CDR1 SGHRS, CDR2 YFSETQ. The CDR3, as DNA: TGCGCCAGCAGCTCAGGAGGGACAGGCCCACTCACAGATACGCAGTATTTT. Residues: CASSSGGTGPLTDTQYF.

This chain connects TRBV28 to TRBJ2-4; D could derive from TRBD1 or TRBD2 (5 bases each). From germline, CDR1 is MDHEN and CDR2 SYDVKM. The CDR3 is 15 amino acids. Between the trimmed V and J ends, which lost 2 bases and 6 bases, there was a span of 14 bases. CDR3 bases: TGTGCCAGCAGTTTAATAAGGGGCGGAGGAAACATTCAGTACTTC. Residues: CASSLIRGGGNIQYF.

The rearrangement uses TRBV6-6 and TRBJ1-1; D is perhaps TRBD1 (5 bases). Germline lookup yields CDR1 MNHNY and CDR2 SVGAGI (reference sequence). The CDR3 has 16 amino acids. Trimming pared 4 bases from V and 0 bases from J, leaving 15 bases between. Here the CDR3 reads CASSSLSGDLNTEAFF. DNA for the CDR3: TGTGCCAGCAGTTCTCTCAGCGGGGACTTGAACACTGAAGCTTTCTTT.

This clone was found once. The CDR3 region is CASSLGLAGLWNEQFF. For the CDR3, the DNA is TGCGCCAGCAGCCTTGGACTAGCGGGATTGTGGAATGAGCAGTTCTTC. The chain joins TRBV5-1 to TRBJ2-1; 12 nucleotides match TRBD2. Germline loops: CDR1 SGHRS, CDR2 YFSETQ. The length of the CDR3 is 16 residues. Losses at the gene ends were 4 bases for V and 7 bases for J; bases not matched to a gene: 9.

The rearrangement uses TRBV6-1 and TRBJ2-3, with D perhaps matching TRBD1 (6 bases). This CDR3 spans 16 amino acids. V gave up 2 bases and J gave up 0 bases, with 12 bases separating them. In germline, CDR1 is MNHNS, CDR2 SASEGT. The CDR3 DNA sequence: TGTGCCAGCAGTGAATTAGGGGGTTCTAGCACAGATACGCAGTATTTT. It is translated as CASSELGGSSTDTQYF.

The CDR3 loop reads CASSLEGQGPYEQYF. CDR3 in DNA: TGTGCCAGCAGCTTGGAGGGGCAGGGACCCTACGAGCAGTACTTC. V is TRBV5-4 and J is TRBJ2-7, with D possibly being TRBD1 or TRBD2 (5 bases each). CDR1 is SGHNT and CDR2 is YYREEE in the germline V gene (reference sequence). CDR3 size: 15 residues. V was clipped by 0 bases and J by 2 bases, with 12 bases between them.

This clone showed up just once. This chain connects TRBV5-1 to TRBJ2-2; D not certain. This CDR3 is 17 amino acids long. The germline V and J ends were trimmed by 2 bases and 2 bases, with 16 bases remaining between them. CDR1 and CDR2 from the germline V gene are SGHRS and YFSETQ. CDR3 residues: CASSFRFWLKNTGELFF. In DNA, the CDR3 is TGCGCCAGCAGCTTTCGGTTTTGGCTCAAAAACACCGGGGAGCTGTTTTTT. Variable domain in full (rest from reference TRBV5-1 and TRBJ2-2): KAGVTQTPRYLIKTRGQQVTLSCSPISGHRSVSWYQQTPGQGLQFLFEYFSETQRNKGNFPGRFSGRQFSNSRSEMNVSTLELGDSALYLCASSFRFWLKNTGELFFGEGSRLTVL.

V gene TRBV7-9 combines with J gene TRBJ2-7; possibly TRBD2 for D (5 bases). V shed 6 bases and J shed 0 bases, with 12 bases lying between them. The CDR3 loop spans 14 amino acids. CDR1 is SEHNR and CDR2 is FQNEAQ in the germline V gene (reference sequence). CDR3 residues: CASSSDWSSYEQYF. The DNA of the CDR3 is TGTGCCAGCAGTTCGGACTGGTCCTCCTACGAGCAGTACTTC.